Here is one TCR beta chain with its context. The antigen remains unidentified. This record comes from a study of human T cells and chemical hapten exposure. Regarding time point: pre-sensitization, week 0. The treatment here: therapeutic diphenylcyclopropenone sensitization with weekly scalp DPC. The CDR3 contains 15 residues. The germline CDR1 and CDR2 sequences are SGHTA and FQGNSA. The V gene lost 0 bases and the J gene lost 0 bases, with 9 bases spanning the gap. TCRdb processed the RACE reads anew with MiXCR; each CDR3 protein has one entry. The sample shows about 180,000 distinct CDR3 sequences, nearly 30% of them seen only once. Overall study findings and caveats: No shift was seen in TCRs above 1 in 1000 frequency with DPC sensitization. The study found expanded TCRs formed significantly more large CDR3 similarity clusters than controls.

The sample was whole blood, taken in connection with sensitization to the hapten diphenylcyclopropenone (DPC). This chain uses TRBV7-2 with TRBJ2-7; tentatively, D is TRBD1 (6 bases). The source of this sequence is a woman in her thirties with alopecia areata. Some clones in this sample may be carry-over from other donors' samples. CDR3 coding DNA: TGTGCCAGCAGCTTAGCAGGGGGTCTCTCCTACGAGCAGTACTTC. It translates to CASSLAGGLSYEQYF.